This T cell receptor beta chain was found in a study of tumor-infiltrating lymphocytes in primary liver carcinoma. The template, around 520 ng total RNA, yielded TCR beta cDNA made with a constant-region primer. Construction of TCR beta libraries relied on three successive nested multiplex PCR rounds employing slightly modified ARM-PCR. The first two PCR rounds used TRBV1-TRBV30 primers with a Cbeta primer, around 10 cycles each. TCRdb reprocessed the multiplex PCR reads via MiXCR and lists one record per CDR3 protein. In the table there are about 200,000 distinct CDR3 sequences, around four fifths of which are singletons. Starting material for RNA and DNA co-extraction consisted of roughly 19-34 mg of unsorted bulk tissue. The CDR3 is 12 amino acids. The germline V and J ends were trimmed by 10 bases and 6 bases, with 15 bases remaining between them. Germline assignment: CDR1 MNHEY and CDR2 SVGAGI.

Sequencing input: tumor tissue from primary liver carcinoma. The TCR originated in a man between 35 and 55 years old with primary liver carcinoma and hepatitis B virus infection. The chain links TRBV6-5 to TRBJ2-5; D gene ambiguous. The CDR3 DNA follows: TGTGCCAACACGGTCGAAGGGAAGACCCAGTACTTC. Residues: CANTVEGKTQYF.